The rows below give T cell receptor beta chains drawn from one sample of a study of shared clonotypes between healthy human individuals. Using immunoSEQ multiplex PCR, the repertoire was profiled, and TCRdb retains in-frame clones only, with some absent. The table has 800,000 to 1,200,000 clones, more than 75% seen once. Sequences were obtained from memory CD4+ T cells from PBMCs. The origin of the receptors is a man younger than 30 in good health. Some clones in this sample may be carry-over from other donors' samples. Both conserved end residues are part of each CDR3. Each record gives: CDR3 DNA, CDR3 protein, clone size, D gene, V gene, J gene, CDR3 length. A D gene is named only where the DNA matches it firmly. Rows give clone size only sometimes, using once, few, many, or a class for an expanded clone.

DNA: TGTGCCGCTGGCTCTGGAAACACCATATATTTT
CDR3: CAAGSGNTIYF
size: -
D: -
V: TRBV30
J: TRBJ1-3
length: 11

DNA: TGTGCCAGCAGAGGGCTCTCCTTTCGGAGCACAGATACGCAGTATTTT
CDR3: CASRGLSFRSTDTQYF
size: many
D: -
V: TRBV25-1
J: TRBJ2-3
length: 16

DNA: TGTGCCAGCAGCGCTAGCCTAGCGGCCAACACCGGGGAGCTGTTTTTT
CDR3: CASSASLAANTGELFF
size: -
D: TRBD2
V: TRBV9
J: TRBJ2-2
length: 16

DNA: TGTGCCAGCAGCCCCAGAGGATCGGCGGGCAATCAGCCCCAGCATTTT
CDR3: CASSPRGSAGNQPQHF
size: -
D: -
V: TRBV7-8
J: TRBJ1-5
length: 16

DNA: TGCGCCAGCAGCCAAGATTCAGCGGGAGTAATGTCCGGGGAGCTGTTTTTT
CDR3: CASSQDSAGVMSGELFF
size: -
D: TRBD2
V: TRBV4-1
J: TRBJ2-2
length: 17

DNA: TGTGCCAGCAGCCGGCAGAGGTCAGGGGCTGAAAAACTGTTTTTT
CDR3: CASSRQRSGAEKLFF
size: -
D: -
V: TRBV14
J: TRBJ1-4
length: 15

DNA: TGTGCCAGCAGCCCCACGACCCTTACCCGGACGCAGTATTTT
CDR3: CASSPTTLTRTQYF
size: once
D: -
V: TRBV7-9
J: TRBJ2-3
length: 14

DNA: TGTGCCAGCAGTGAAAGACCAGCGGTCGCTAACAATGAGCAGTTCTTC
CDR3: CASSERPAVANNEQFF
size: -
D: -
V: TRBV6-1
J: TRBJ2-1
length: 16

DNA: TGTGCCAGTAGTATGGTTCGGAACACCATATATTTT
CDR3: CASSMVRNTIYF
size: -
D: -
V: TRBV19
J: TRBJ1-3
length: 12

DNA: TGTGCCAGCAGCTCCAGCACCGGGGAGCTGTTTTTT
CDR3: CASSSSTGELFF
size: -
D: -
V: TRBV7-9
J: TRBJ2-2
length: 12

DNA: TGCGCCAGCAGGGGGACCTTTCAACAGAACTATGGCTACACCTTC
CDR3: CASRGTFQQNYGYTF
size: -
D: -
V: TRBV4-1
J: TRBJ1-2
length: 15

DNA: TGTGCCAGCAGGGGACAGGGGTTGTTATTAGGGACTGAAGCTTTCTTT
CDR3: CASRGQGLLLGTEAFF
size: -
D: TRBD1
V: TRBV7-2
J: TRBJ1-1
length: 16

DNA: TGTGCCAGCAGTCCCCGGGCAGGGTTAGACACCATATATTTT
CDR3: CASSPRAGLDTIYF
size: few
D: -
V: TRBV6-1
J: TRBJ1-3
length: 14

DNA: TGTGCCAGCAGCTTAGCGGGACCCCGGAATGAGCAGTTCTTC
CDR3: CASSLAGPRNEQFF
size: -
D: -
V: TRBV7-6
J: TRBJ2-1
length: 14

DNA: TGCAGTGCTAGTTGGCTAGACGAGCAGTACTTC
CDR3: CSASWLDEQYF
size: -
D: -
V: TRBV20-1
J: TRBJ2-7
length: 11

DNA: TGTGCCAGCAGCGTAGCTACAGGGCGGGAGACCCAGTACTTC
CDR3: CASSVATGRETQYF
size: -
D: -
V: TRBV9
J: TRBJ2-5
length: 14

DNA: TGCGCCAGCAGCAACAGGGAATACGAGCAGTACTTC
CDR3: CASSNREYEQYF
size: -
D: -
V: TRBV5-1
J: TRBJ2-7
length: 12

DNA: TGTGCCAGCGGAGGGGATGAGACCCAGTACTTC
CDR3: CASGGDETQYF
size: -
D: -
V: TRBV2
J: TRBJ2-5
length: 11

DNA: TGCGCCAGCAGTCAACGTTCACAGGGGGCAATTCCGAACACCGGGGAGCTGTTTTTT
CDR3: CASSQRSQGAIPNTGELFF
size: -
D: TRBD1
V: TRBV23-1
J: TRBJ2-2
length: 19

DNA: TGTGCCAGCAGCTTGAGGGGGACCCTCTCTCCTTACGAGCAGTACTTC
CDR3: CASSLRGTLSPYEQYF
size: -
D: -
V: TRBV5-5
J: TRBJ2-7
length: 16